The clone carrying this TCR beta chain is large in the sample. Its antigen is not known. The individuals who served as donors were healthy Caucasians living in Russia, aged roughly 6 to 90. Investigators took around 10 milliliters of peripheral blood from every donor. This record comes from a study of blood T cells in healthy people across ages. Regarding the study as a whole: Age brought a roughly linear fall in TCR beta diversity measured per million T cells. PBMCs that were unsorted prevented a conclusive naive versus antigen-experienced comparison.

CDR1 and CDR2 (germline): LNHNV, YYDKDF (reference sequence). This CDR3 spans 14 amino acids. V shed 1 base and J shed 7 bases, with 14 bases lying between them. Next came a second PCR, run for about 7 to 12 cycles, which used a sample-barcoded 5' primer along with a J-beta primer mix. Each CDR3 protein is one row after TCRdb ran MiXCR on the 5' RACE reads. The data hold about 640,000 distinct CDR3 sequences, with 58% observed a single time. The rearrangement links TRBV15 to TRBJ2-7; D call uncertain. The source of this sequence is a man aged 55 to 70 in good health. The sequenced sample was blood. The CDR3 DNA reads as TGTGCCACCAGCAGAGGACAAGGTTCTCGGGAGCAGTACTTC. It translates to CATSRGQGSREQYF.